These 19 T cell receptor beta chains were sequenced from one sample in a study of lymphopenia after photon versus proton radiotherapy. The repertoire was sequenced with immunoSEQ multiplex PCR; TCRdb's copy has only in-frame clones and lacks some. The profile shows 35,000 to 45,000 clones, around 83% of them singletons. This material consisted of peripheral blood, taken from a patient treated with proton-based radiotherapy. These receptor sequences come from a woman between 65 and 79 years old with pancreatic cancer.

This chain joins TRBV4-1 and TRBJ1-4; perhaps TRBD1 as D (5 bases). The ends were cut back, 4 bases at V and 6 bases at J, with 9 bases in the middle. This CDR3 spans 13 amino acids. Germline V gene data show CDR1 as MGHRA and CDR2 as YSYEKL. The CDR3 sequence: CASSRLGDEKLFF. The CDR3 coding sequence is TGCGCCAGCAGCCGTCTAGGGGATGAAAAACTGTTTTTT.

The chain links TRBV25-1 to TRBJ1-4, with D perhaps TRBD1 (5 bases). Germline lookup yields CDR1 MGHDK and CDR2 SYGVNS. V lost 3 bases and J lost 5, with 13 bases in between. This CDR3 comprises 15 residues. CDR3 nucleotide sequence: TGTGCCAGCAGTGATTCTGGGACCCCGAATGAAAAACTGTTTTTT. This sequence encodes CASSDSGTPNEKLFF.

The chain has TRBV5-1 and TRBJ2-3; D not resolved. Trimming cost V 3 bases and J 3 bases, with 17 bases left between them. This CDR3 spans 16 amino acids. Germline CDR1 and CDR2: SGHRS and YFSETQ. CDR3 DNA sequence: TGCGCCAGCAGCTCAGCACCCTCGGTTGGGACAGATACGCAGTATTTT. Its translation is CASSSAPSVGTDTQYF.

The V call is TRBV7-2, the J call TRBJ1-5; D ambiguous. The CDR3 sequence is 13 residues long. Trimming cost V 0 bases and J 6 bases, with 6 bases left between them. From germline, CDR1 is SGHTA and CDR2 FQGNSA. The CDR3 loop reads CASSLASGQPQHF. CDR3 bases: TGTGCCAGCAGCTTAGCGTCGGGTCAGCCCCAGCATTTT.

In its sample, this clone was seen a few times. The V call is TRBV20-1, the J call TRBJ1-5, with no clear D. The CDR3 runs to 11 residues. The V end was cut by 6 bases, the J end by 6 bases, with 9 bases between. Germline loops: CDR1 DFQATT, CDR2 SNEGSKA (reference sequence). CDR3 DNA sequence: TGCAGTGCAGCGAGGAGTCAGCCCCAGCATTTT. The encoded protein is CSAARSQPQHF.

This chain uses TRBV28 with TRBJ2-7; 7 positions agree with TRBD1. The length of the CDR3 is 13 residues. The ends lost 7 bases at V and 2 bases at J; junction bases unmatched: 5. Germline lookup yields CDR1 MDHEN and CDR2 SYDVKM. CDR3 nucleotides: TGTGCCAGCACCCGGACAGGCACCTACGAGCAGTACTTC. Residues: CASTRTGTYEQYF.

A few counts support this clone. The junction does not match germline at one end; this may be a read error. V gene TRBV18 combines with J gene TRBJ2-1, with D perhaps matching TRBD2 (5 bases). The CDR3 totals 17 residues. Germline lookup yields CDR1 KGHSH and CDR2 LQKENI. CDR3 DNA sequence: TGTGCCAGCTCCCCACTAGATTGGGGTGCCTCCTACAATGAGCAGTTCTTC. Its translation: CASSPLDWGASYNEQFF.

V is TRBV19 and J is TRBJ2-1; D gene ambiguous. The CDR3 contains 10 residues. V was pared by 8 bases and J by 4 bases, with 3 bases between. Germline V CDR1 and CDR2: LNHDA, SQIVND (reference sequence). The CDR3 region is CASGYNEQFF. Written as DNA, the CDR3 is TGTGCCAGTGGTTACAATGAGCAGTTCTTC. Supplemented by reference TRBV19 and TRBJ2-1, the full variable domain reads DGGITQSPKYLFRKEGQNVTLSCEQNLNHDAMYWYRQDPGQGLRLIYYSQIVNDFQKGDIAEGYSVSREKKESFPLTVTSAQKNPTAFYLCASGYNEQFFGPGTRLTVL.

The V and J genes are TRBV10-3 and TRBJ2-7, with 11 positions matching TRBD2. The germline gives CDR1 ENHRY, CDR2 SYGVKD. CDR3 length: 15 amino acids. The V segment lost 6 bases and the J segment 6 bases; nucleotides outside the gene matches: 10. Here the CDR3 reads CAISESSGRPLEQYF. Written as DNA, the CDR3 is TGTGCCATCAGCGAATCTAGCGGGAGGCCCCTCGAGCAGTACTTC.

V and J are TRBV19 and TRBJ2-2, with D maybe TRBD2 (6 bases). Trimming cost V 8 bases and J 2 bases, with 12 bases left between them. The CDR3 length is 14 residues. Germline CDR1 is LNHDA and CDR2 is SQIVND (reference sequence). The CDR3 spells CASGGSTNTGELFF. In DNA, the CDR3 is TGTGCCAGTGGGGGGTCTACTAACACCGGGGAGCTGTTTTTT.

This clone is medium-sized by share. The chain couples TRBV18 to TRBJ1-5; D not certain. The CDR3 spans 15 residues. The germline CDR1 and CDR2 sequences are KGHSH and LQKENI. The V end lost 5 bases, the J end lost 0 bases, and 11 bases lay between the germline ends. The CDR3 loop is CASSADGNSNQPQHF. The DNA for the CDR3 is TGTGCCAGCTCAGCCGACGGAAATAGCAATCAGCCCCAGCATTTT.

The CDR3 region is CASSEISPLHF. CDR3 DNA: TGTGCCAGCAGTGAAATTTCACCCCTCCACTTT. V and J are TRBV6-1 and TRBJ1-6; D is ambiguous. The CDR3 runs to 11 residues. The germline V gene encodes CDR1 MNHNS and CDR2 SASEGT. V lost 2 bases and J lost 9, with 2 bases in between.

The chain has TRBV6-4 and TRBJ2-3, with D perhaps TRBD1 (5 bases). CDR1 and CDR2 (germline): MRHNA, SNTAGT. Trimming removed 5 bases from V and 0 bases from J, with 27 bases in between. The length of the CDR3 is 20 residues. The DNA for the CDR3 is TGTGCCAGCAGTTCCACAGGTCCGAAGGTACTCCCGAGAAGCACAGATACGCAGTATTTT. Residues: CASSSTGPKVLPRSTDTQYF.

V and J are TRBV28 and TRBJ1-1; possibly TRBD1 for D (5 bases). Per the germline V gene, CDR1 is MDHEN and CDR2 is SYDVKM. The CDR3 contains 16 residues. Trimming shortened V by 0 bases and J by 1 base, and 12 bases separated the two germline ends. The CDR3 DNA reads TGTGCCAGCAGTTTATGGACAGCAAACAAGAACACTGAAGCTTTCTTT. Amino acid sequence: CASSLWTANKNTEAFF.

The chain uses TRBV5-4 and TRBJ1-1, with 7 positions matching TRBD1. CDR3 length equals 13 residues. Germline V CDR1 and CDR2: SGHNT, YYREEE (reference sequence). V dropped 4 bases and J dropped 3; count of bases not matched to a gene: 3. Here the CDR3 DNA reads TGTGCCAGCAGCCTCGACAGGGACACTGAAGCTTTCTTT. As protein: CASSLDRDTEAFF.

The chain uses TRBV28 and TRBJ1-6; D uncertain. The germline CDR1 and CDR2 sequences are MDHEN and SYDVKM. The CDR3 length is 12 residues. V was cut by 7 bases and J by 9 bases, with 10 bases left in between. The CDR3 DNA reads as TGTGCCAGCACCTCCGTCTTTTCACCCCTCCACTTT. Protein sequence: CASTSVFSPLHF.

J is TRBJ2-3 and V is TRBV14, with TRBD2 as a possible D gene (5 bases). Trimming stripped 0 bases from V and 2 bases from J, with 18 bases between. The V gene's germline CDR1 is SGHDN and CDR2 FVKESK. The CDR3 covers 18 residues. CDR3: CASSQDMLSGRYTDTQYF. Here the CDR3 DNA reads TGTGCCAGCAGCCAAGATATGCTGAGCGGCAGGTACACAGATACGCAGTATTTT.

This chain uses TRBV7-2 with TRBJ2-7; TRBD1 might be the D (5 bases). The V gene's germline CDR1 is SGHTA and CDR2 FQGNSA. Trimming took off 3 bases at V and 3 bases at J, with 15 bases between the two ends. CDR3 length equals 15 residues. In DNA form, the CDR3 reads TGTGCCAGCAGCTTTAGGGGTAAGGGAAGCTACGAGCAGTACTTC. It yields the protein CASSFRGKGSYEQYF.

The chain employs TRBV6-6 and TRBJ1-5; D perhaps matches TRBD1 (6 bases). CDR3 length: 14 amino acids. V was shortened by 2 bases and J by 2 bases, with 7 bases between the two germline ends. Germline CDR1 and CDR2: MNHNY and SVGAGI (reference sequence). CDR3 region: CASSYGGGNQPQHF. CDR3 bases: TGTGCCAGCAGTTACGGGGGCGGCAATCAGCCCCAGCATTTT.